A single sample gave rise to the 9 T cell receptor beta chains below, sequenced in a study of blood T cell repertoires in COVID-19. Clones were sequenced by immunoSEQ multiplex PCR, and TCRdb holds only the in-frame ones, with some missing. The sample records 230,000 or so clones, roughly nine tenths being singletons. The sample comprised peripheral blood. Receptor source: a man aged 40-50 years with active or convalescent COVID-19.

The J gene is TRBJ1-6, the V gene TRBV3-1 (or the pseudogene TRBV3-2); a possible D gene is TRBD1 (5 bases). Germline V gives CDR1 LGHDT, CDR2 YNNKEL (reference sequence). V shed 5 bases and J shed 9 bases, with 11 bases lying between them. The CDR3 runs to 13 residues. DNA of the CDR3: TGTGCCAGCAGCGGTGGGGCGTCTTCACCCCTCCACTTT. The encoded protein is CASSGGASSPLHF.

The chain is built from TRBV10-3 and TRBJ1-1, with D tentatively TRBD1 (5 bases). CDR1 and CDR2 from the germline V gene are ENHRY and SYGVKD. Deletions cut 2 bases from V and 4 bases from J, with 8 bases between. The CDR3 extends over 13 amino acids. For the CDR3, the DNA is TGTGCCATCAGTGAGCTCGACAGCACTGAAGCTTTCTTT. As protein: CAISELDSTEAFF.

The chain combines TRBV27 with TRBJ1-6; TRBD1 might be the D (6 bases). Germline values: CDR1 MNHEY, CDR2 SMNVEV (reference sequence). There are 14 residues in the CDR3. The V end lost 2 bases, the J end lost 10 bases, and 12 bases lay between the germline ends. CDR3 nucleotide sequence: TGTGCCAGCAGTTTAGAGGGGGTTAACTCACCCCTCCACTTT. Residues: CASSLEGVNSPLHF.

Here the CDR3 DNA reads TGTGCCAGCAGCTTAGCCGGGTCCCAGAATGAGCAGTTCTTC. Its protein product is CASSLAGSQNEQFF. The V and J genes are TRBV7-9 and TRBJ2-1, with D unresolved. Germline CDR1 SEHNR, CDR2 FQNEAQ (reference sequence). V was clipped by 0 bases and J by 7 bases, with 10 bases between them. The CDR3 has 14 residues. The full variable domain, in which reference TRBV7-9 and TRBJ2-1 provide the parts outside the CDR3, is DTGVSQNPRHKITKRGQNVTFRCDPISEHNRLYWYRQTLGQGPEFLTYFQNEAQLEKSRLLSDRFSAERPKGSFSTLEIQRTEQGDSAMYLCASSLAGSQNEQFFGPGTRLTVL.

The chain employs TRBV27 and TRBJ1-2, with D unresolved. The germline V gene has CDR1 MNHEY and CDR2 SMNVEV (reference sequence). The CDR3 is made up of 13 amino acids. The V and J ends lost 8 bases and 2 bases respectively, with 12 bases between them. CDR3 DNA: TGTGCCAGCCGCGGCAATCTCAACTATGGCTACACCTTC. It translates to CASRGNLNYGYTF.

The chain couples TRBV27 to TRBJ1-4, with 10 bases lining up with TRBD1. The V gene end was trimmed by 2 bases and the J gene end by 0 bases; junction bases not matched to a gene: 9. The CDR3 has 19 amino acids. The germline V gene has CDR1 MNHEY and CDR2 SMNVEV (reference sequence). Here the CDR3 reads CASSLKVTGGLTTNEKLFF. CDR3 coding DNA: TGTGCCAGCAGTTTAAAGGTGACAGGGGGCCTTACAACTAATGAAAAACTGTTTTTT. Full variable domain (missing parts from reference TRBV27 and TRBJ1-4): EAQVTQNPRYLITVTGKKLTVTCSQNMNHEYMSWYRQDPGLGLRQIYYSMNVEVTDKGDVPEGYKVSRKEKRNFPLILESPSPNQTSLYFCASSLKVTGGLTTNEKLFFGSGTQLSVL.

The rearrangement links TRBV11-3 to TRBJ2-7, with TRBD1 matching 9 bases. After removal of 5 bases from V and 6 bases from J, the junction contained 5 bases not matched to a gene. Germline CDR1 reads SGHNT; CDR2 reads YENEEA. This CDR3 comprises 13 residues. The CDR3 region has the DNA TGTGCCAGCAGCCCAAGGACAGGGGCCGAGCAGTACTTC. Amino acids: CASSPRTGAEQYF. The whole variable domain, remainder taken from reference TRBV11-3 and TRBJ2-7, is EAGVVQSPRYKIIEKKQPVAFWCNPISGHNTLYWYLQNLGQGPELLIRYENEEAVDDSQLPKDRFSAERLKGVDSTLKIQPAELGDSAVYLCASSPRTGAEQYFGPGTRLTVT.

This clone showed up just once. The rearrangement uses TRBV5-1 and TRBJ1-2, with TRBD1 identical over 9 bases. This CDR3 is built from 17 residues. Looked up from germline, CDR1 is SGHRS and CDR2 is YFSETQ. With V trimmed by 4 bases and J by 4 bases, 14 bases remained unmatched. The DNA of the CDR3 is TGCGCCAGCAGCCTGGGAAGGACAGGGGCTTTGGTCTATGGCTACACCTTC. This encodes CASSLGRTGALVYGYTF.

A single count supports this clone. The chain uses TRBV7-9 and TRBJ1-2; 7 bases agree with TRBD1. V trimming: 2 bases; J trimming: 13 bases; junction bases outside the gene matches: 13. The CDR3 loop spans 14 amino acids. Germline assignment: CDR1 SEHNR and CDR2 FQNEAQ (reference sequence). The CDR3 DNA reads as TGTGCCAGCAGCTTACCCGGACAGGCATTGTGGCTCACCTTC. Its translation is CASSLPGQALWLTF.